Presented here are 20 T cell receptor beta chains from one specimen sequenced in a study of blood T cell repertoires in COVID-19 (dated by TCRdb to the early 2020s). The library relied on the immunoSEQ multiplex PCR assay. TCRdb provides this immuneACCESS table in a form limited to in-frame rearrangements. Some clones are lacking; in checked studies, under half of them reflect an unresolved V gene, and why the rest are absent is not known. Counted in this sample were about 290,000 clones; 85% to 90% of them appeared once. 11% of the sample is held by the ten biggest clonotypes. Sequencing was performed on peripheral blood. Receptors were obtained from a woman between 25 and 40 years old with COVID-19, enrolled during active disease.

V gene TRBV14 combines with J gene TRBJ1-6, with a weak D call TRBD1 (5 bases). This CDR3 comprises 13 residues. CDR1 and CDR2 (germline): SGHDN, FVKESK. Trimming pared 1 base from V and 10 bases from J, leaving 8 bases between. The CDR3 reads CASSQAGGSPLHF. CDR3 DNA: TGTGCCAGCAGCCAAGCGGGGGGGTCACCCCTCCACTTT.

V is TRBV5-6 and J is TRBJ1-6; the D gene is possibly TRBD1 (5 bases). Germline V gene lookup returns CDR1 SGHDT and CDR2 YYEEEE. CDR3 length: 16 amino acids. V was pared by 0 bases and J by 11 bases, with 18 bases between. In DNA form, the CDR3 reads TGTGCCAGCAGCTTGGGTCAGGGATTTGGAACACCACCCCTCCACTTT. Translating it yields CASSLGQGFGTPPLHF.

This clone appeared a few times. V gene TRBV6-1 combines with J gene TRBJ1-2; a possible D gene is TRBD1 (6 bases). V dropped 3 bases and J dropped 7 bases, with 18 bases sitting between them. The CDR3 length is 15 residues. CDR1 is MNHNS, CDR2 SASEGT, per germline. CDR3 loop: CASSEMAGGAGGYTF. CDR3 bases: TGTGCCAGCAGTGAGATGGCCGGGGGGGCCGGTGGCTACACCTTC.

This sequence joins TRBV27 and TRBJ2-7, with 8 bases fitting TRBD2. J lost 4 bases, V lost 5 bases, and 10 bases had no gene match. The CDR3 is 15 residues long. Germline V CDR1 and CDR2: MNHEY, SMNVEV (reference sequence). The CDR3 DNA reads TGTGCCAGCAGTCCATTTTCGGGGGGGTTTTACGAGCAGTACTTC. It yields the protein CASSPFSGGFYEQYF.

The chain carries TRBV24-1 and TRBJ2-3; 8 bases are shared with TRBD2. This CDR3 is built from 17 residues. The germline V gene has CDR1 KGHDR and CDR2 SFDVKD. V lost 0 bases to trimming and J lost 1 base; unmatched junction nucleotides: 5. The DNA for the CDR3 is TGTGCCACCAGTGATTTGCACACTAGCGGTCGCACAGATACGCAGTATTTT. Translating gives CATSDLHTSGRTDTQYF.

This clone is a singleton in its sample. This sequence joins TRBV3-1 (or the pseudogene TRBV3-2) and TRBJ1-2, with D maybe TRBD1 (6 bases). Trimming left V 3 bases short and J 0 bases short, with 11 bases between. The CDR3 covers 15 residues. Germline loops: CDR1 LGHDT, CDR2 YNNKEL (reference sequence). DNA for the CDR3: TGTGCCAGCAGCCAGCCGGGACACCCTAACTATGGCTACACCTTC. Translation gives CASSQPGHPNYGYTF.

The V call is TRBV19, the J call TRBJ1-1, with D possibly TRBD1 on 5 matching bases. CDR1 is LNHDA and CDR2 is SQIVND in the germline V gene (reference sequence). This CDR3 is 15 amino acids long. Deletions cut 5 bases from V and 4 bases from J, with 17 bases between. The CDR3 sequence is CASSAQGISGTEAFF. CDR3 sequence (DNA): TGTGCCAGTAGTGCTCAGGGTATCTCCGGCACTGAAGCTTTCTTT.

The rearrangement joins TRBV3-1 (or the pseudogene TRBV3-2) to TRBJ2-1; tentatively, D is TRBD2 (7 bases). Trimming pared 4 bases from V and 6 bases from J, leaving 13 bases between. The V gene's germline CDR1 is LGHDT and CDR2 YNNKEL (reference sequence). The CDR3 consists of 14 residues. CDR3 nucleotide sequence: TGTGCCAGCAGCCCAAGGGGGGGGCCCAATGAGCAGTTCTTC. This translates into CASSPRGGPNEQFF.

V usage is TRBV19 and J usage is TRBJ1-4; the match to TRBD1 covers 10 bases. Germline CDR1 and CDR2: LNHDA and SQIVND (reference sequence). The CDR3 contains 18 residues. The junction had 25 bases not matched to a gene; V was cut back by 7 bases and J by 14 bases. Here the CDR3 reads CASNPALVKDRGNRRLFF. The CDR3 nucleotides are TGTGCCAGTAATCCTGCCCTCGTCAAGGACAGGGGGAACCGTAGGCTGTTTTTT.

The CDR3 here is CASSRGSYTEAFF. CDR3 in DNA: TGTGCCAGCAGCCGCGGGAGTTACACTGAAGCTTTCTTT. The V and J genes are TRBV3-1 (or the pseudogene TRBV3-2) and TRBJ1-1; D not certain. Trimming took 4 bases from V and 3 from J, leaving 9 bases between them. The germline CDR1 and CDR2 sequences are LGHDT and YNNKEL (reference sequence). The CDR3 is 13 residues long.

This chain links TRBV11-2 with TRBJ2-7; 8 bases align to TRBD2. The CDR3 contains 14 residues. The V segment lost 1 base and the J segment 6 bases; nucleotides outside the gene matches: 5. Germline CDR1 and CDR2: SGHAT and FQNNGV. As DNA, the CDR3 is TGTGCCAGCAGCTTAGGGTCTAGCGGGTCCGAGCAGTACTTC. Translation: CASSLGSSGSEQYF.

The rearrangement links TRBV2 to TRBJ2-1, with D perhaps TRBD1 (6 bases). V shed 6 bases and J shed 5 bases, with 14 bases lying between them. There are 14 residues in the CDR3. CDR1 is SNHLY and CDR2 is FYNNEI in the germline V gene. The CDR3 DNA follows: TGTGCCAGCAGGAAGGGGGATGACCACAATGAGCAGTTCTTC. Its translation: CASRKGDDHNEQFF. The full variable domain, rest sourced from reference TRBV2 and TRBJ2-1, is EPEVTQTPSHQVTQMGQEVILRCVPISNHLYFYWYRQILGQKVEFLVSFYNNEISEKSEIFDDQFSVERPDGSNFTLKIRSTKLEDSAMYFCASRKGDDHNEQFFGPGTRLTVL.

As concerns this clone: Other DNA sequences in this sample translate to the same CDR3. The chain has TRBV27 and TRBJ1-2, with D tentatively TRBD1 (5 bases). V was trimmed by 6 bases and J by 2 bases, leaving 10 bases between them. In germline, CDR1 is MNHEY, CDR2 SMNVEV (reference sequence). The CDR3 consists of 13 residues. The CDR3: CASSLQGNYGYTF. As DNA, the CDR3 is TGTGCCAGCAGCTTGCAGGGAAACTATGGCTACACCTTC.

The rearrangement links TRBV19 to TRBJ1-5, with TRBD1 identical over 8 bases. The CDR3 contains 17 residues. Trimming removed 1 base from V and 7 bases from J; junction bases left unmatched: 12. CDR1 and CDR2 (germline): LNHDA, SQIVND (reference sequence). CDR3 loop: CASSIAPQGAKGQPQHF. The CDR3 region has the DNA TGTGCCAGTAGTATAGCCCCCCAGGGGGCAAAAGGGCAGCCCCAGCATTTT.

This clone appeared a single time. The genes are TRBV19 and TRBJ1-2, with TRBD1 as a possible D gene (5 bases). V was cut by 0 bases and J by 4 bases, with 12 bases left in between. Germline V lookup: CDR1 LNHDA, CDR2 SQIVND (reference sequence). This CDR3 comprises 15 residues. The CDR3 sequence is CASSIDLGQPYGYTF. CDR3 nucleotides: TGTGCCAGTAGTATAGATCTCGGACAACCCTATGGCTACACCTTC.

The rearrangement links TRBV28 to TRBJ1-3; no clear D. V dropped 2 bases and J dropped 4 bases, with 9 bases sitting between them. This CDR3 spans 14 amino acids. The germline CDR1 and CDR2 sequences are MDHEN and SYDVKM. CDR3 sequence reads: CASSLLPGGNTIYF. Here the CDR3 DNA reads TGTGCCAGCAGTTTACTCCCAGGCGGAAACACCATATATTTT.

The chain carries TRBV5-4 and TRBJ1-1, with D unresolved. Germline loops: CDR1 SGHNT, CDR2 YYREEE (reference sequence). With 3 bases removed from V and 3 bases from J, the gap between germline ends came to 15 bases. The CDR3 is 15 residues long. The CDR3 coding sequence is TGTGCCAGCAGCTGGGGAGGAGGTGGAGACACTGAAGCTTTCTTT. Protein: CASSWGGGGDTEAFF.

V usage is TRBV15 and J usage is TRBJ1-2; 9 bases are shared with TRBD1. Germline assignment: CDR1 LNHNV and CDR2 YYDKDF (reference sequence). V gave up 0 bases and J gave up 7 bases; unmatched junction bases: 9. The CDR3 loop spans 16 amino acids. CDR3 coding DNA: TGTGCCACCAGCAGAGATAGGGACAGGGTTGGATCTGGCTACACCTTC. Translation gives CATSRDRDRVGSGYTF.

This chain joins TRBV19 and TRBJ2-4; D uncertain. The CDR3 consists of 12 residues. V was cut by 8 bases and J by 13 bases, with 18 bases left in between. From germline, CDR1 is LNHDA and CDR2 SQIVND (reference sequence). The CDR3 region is CASAVVPLLQYF. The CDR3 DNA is TGTGCCAGTGCAGTTGTCCCATTACTACAGTACTTC.

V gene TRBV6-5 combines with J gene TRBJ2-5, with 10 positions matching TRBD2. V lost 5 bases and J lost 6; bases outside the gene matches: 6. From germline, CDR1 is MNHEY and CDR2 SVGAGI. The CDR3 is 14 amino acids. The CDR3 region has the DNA TGTGCCAGCAGTCAGCGGGGGGGCCGACAGACCCAGTACTTC. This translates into CASSQRGGRQTQYF.